These 6 T cell receptor beta chains were sequenced from one sample in a study of control samples from healthy donors and cancer patients (dated by TCRdb to the early 2020s). The library relied on the immunoSEQ multiplex PCR assay. The immuneACCESS repertoire file appears here via TCRdb, limited to in-frame rearrangements. These files lack a portion of the clones; in checked studies, under half of the deficit traces to unresolved V genes, and the cause of the others is not known. Counted in this sample were a few hundred thousand clones; roughly 90% of them appeared once. Over 5.5% of the sample rests with the top ten. Sequenced input: PBMCs. These receptors came from a man aged 35 to 55 with head and neck cancer.

This chain connects TRBV11-3 to TRBJ2-7; D perhaps matches TRBD2 (6 bases). The germline V gene has CDR1 SGHNT and CDR2 YENEEA. This CDR3 is built from 16 residues. V was cut by 4 bases and J by 3 bases, with 19 bases left in between. This CDR3 is CASSSQLNGGCYEQYF. In DNA form, the CDR3 reads TGTGCCAGCAGCTCACAGCTCAACGGGGGTTGCTACGAGCAGTACTTC.

This sequence joins TRBV28 and TRBJ1-4; D gene unclear. V was trimmed by 4 bases and J by 5 bases, leaving 20 bases between them. The CDR3 is 17 residues long. Per germline, CDR1 MDHEN and CDR2 SYDVKM. The CDR3 sequence is CASSSSFLDGVNEKLFF. CDR3 in DNA: TGTGCCAGCAGTTCCTCTTTCTTGGACGGGGTCAATGAAAAACTGTTTTTT. Combining the CDR3 with reference TRBV28 and TRBJ1-4 gives the whole variable domain DVKVTQSSRYLVKRTGEKVFLECVQDMDHENMFWYRQDPGLGLRLIYFSYDVKMKEKGDIPEGYSVSREKKERFSLILESASTNQTSMYLCASSSSFLDGVNEKLFFGSGTQLSVL.

The chain is built from TRBV19 and TRBJ2-1, with 9 nucleotides matching TRBD1. CDR1 and CDR2 (germline): LNHDA, SQIVND (reference sequence). The J segment lost 6 bases and the V segment lost 3 bases, leaving 6 bases of the junction unmatched. The CDR3 runs to 15 residues. The CDR3 region has the DNA TGTGCCAGTAGTATGGGACAGGGAAAGCGCAATGAGCAGTTCTTC. This codes for CASSMGQGKRNEQFF.

V usage is TRBV28 and J usage is TRBJ1-1; no firm D call. Trimming pared 5 bases from V and 7 bases from J, leaving 23 bases between. This CDR3 spans 16 amino acids. Germline-derived CDR1 and CDR2 are MDHEN and SYDVKM. CDR3 DNA: TGTGCCAGCAGTCCGCCCCGCGGGCCAACCCCTATTGAAGCTTTCTTT. This codes for CASSPPRGPTPIEAFF.

The V gene is TRBV6-6, the J gene TRBJ2-6; D is ambiguous. The CDR3 sequence is 15 residues long. Trimming cost V 6 bases and J 3 bases, with 12 bases left between them. Germline V gives CDR1 MNHNY, CDR2 SVGAGI (reference sequence). CDR3 region: CASRPAGFGANVLTF. CDR3 sequence (DNA): TGTGCCAGCAGGCCTGCAGGTTTTGGGGCCAACGTCCTGACTTTC.

The V and J genes are TRBV11-2 and TRBJ1-5, with a tentative D call TRBD1 (6 bases). The germline V and J ends were trimmed by 5 bases and 4 bases, with 9 bases remaining between them. The CDR3 is made up of 13 amino acids. Germline V gene lookup returns CDR1 SGHAT and CDR2 FQNNGV. CDR3 DNA: TGTGCCAGCAGCGACGGACAGAATCAGCCCCAGCATTTT. It is translated as CASSDGQNQPQHF.